Following are 2 T cell receptor beta chains from one sample sequenced in a study of blood T cell repertoires in COVID-19. TCRdb keeps only in-frame clones here, not all; method: immunoSEQ multiplex PCR. This table has approximately 240,000 clones, over 80% appearing once. The sample consisted of PBMCs or T cells enriched from blood (not recorded which). All receptors come from a woman younger than 35 who had recovered from COVID-19.

The chain employs TRBV4-2 and TRBJ2-1, with 11 nucleotides matching TRBD2. This CDR3 is built from 16 residues. With V trimmed by 1 base and J by 3 bases, 2 bases remained unmatched. Germline assignment: CDR1 LGHNA and CDR2 YNFKEQ. The CDR3 spells CASSQGGLADYNEQFF. For the CDR3, the DNA is TGTGCCAGCAGCCAAGGGGGACTAGCGGACTACAATGAGCAGTTCTTC.

The genes are TRBV11-2 and TRBJ2-1; 9 bases are a match to TRBD2. With V trimmed by 1 base and J by 8 bases, 6 bases remained unmatched. The CDR3 extends over 15 amino acids. Germline V CDR1 and CDR2: SGHAT, FQNNGV. The CDR3 reads CASSLATSGWHEQFF. The CDR3 nucleotides read TGTGCCAGCAGCTTAGCTACTAGCGGGTGGCATGAGCAGTTCTTC.